These 15 T cell receptor beta chains were sequenced from one sample in a study of PD-1 blockade in mismatch repair-deficient tumors. Sequencing was performed with immunoSEQ multiplex PCR; in TCRdb, only in-frame clones are kept and a portion is missing. Of about 40,000 clones listed, more than 75% were seen once; the top ten hold 22%. Sample: peripheral blood, taken 4 weeks after starting pembrolizumab. The receptor source for this set is an adult with mismatch repair-deficient cancer.

V is TRBV2 and J is TRBJ1-2; D remains unclear. The germline V and J ends were trimmed by 7 bases and 6 bases, with 12 bases remaining between them. The CDR3 spans 12 residues. In germline, CDR1 is SNHLY, CDR2 FYNNEI. The CDR3 protein is CASKRPKDGYTF. In DNA form, the CDR3 reads TGTGCCAGCAAGCGGCCGAAGGATGGCTACACCTTC.

The chain employs TRBV28 and TRBJ2-7, with TRBD2 identical over 11 bases. V was pared by 2 bases and J by 6 bases, with 3 bases of the junction left unmatched. The germline gives CDR1 MDHEN, CDR2 SYDVKM. This CDR3 contains 14 residues. The CDR3 nucleotides are TGTGCCAGCAGTTTAGTAGCGGGAGGGGCCGAGCAGTACTTC. Translation: CASSLVAGGAEQYF.

V is TRBV11-2 and J is TRBJ1-3; no definite D call. V shed 2 bases and J shed 2 bases, with 7 bases lying between them. The CDR3 runs to 14 residues. CDR1 is SGHAT and CDR2 is FQNNGV in the germline V gene. CDR3 sequence: CASSLPGTGNTIYF. CDR3 nucleotide sequence: TGTGCCAGCAGCTTACCCGGGACTGGAAACACCATATATTTT.

The rearrangement uses TRBV21-1 and TRBJ1-3; the table names TRBD1, a call not compared with the DNA. TRBV21-1 is termed a pseudogene. The CDR3 has 15 amino acids. CDR3 sequence reads: CASSPRDRCKNTIYF. The CDR3 nucleotides are TGTGCCAGCAGCCCCCGGGACAGGTGCAAGAACACCATATATTTT.

CDR3 sequence reads: CASSLSGRAYEQYF. CDR3 DNA sequence: TGTGCCAGCAGCTTAAGCGGGAGGGCTTACGAGCAGTACTTC. The chain is built from TRBV7-9 and TRBJ2-7, with 10 bases fitting TRBD2. The CDR3 is 14 amino acids. In germline, CDR1 is SEHNR, CDR2 FQNEAQ (reference sequence). The J segment lost 4 bases and the V segment lost 2 bases, leaving 2 bases of the junction unmatched.

The CDR3 sequence: CASSPLPPQETQYF. CDR3 nucleotide sequence: TGTGCCAGCAGTCCGCTCCCCCCCCAAGAGACCCAGTACTTC. The rearrangement links TRBV27 to TRBJ2-5; D unresolved. This CDR3 region has 14 residues. The germline V gene encodes CDR1 MNHEY and CDR2 SMNVEV (reference sequence). Trimming took off 5 bases at V and 1 base at J, with 11 bases between the two ends.

This chain links TRBV4-1 with TRBJ2-1, with TRBD2 identical over 11 bases. This CDR3 spans 22 amino acids. Unmatched junction bases numbered 21, after V lost 2 bases and J lost 3 bases. Germline lookup yields CDR1 MGHRA and CDR2 YSYEKL. For the CDR3, the DNA is TGCGCCAGCAGCCAATTTGCCATATGGCCTAGCGGGAGGTTACGGCTCTACAATGAGCAGTTCTTC. Its translation: CASSQFAIWPSGRLRLYNEQFF.

V is TRBV11-2 and J is TRBJ2-1; 7 bases align to TRBD2. Trimming took 5 bases from V and 10 from J; bases not matched to a gene: 5. There are 12 residues in the CDR3. Germline V lookup: CDR1 SGHAT, CDR2 FQNNGV. The CDR3 nucleotides read TGTGCCAGCAGCCCGGGGGGTAGCGAGCAGTTCTTC. Translation gives CASSPGGSEQFF.

The chain couples TRBV11-1 to TRBJ2-1, with 7 positions matching TRBD2. The V and J ends lost 4 bases and 8 bases, in that order; junction bases with no gene match: 14. The CDR3 runs 16 residues. The germline V gene has CDR1 SGHAT and CDR2 FQDESV (reference sequence). In DNA, the CDR3 is TGTGCCAGCAGCTACGGGGTTTGGGGGGGTATCGATGAGCAGTTCTTC. Its protein is CASSYGVWGGIDEQFF.

J is TRBJ2-7 and V is TRBV5-4; unclear D gene. This CDR3 region has 13 residues. Looked up from germline, CDR1 is SGHNT and CDR2 is YYREEE (reference sequence). V was clipped by 0 bases and J by 6 bases, with 10 bases between them. The CDR3 DNA reads TGTGCCAGCAGCTTGGGAGAGAGCATCGAGCAGTACTTC. This translates into CASSLGESIEQYF.

The V gene is TRBV15, the J gene TRBJ2-3; D remains ambiguous. V lost 3 bases and J lost 4, with 8 bases in between. Germline V gene sequence: CDR1 LNHNV, CDR2 YYDKDF (reference sequence). This CDR3 contains 13 residues. This CDR3 is CATSSSPADTQYF. The CDR3 nucleotides read TGTGCCACCAGCAGCTCTCCCGCAGATACGCAGTATTTT.

This chain joins TRBV6-1 and TRBJ1-1; D uncertain. Trimming removed 6 bases from V and 4 bases from J, with 9 bases in between. The CDR3 totals 12 residues. Germline V gene sequence: CDR1 MNHNS, CDR2 SASEGT. The CDR3 sequence is CASREGTTEAFF. DNA of the CDR3: TGTGCCAGCAGGGAGGGTACCACTGAAGCTTTCTTT.

The genes are TRBV5-1 and TRBJ2-1; a possible D gene is TRBD1 (6 bases). Germline V gives CDR1 SGHRS, CDR2 YFSETQ. This CDR3 region has 12 residues. The ends were cut back, 4 bases at V and 7 bases at J, with 9 bases in the middle. The CDR3 loop is CASSVQGNEQFF. The DNA of the CDR3 is TGCGCCAGCAGCGTGCAGGGGAATGAGCAGTTCTTC.

The V gene is TRBV7-9, the J gene TRBJ2-3; 9 bases map to TRBD2. J was trimmed by 5 bases and V by 5 bases; bases with no gene match: 8. Germline values: CDR1 SEHNR, CDR2 FQNEAQ (reference sequence). The CDR3 covers 15 residues. The CDR3 here is CASSRSGSWEDTQYF. The CDR3 DNA reads TGTGCCAGCAGCCGTAGCGGGAGTTGGGAAGATACGCAGTATTTT. Variable domain in full (rest from reference TRBV7-9 and TRBJ2-3): DTGVSQNPRHKITKRGQNVTFRCDPISEHNRLYWYRQTLGQGPEFLTYFQNEAQLEKSRLLSDRFSAERPKGSFSTLEIQRTEQGDSAMYLCASSRSGSWEDTQYFGPGTRLTVL.

V gene TRBV10-1 combines with J gene TRBJ1-2; D call uncertain. The CDR3 is 13 residues long. In germline, CDR1 is WNHNN, CDR2 SYGVQD (reference sequence). Trimming pared 5 bases from V and 4 bases from J, leaving 11 bases between. The CDR3, as DNA: TGCGCCAGCAGTAGGAGAAAGACCTATGGCTACACCTTC. Translation: CASSRRKTYGYTF.